The clone carrying this T cell receptor beta chain was seen repeatedly, ten times or more. The antigen is unknown. The data stem from a study of regulatory T cells in long-lasting Graves disease. Study-level points and caveats: Preferential use of TRBV28, TRBJ1-2 and TRBJ2-5 was seen in persistent disease.

CDR1 and CDR2 (germline): PRHDT, FYEKMQ (reference sequence). V lost 4 bases and J lost 2; bases outside the gene matches: 3. CDR3 length: 14 residues. The time point is: newly diagnosed GD, antithyroid drugs for less than 3 months. Extracted PBMC RNA gave rise to the TCR library. With iRepertoire HTBI primers and Arm-PCR of CDR3 regions, TCR beta libraries were built. TCRdb re-called the multiplex PCR reads through MiXCR, storing one row per CDR3 protein. The sample records over 350,000 distinct CDR3 sequences, 12% to 15% being singletons. These records were also assigned to another study, of T cells in Graves' hyperthyroidism and ophthalmopathy. That source reports: Graves' hyperthyroidism showing no ophthalmopathy progression within 18 months was considered stable. A first-round RT-PCR of the TCR CDR3 used the HTBI primer set. By a 13 V-J model, ophthalmopathy was set apart from stable hyperthyroidism.

The sequence was collected from a woman in her 50s with Graves disease. The V and J genes are TRBV13 and TRBJ1-2; 8 bases match TRBD1. The specimen was peripheral blood mononuclear cells (PBMCs), collected at new diagnosis, from a patient treated with antithyroid drugs. CDR3 amino acids: CASSSGQANYGYTF. DNA for the CDR3: TGTGCCAGCAGCTCGGGACAGGCAAACTATGGCTACACCTTC.